This T cell receptor (beta chain) is from a study of Tregs in tolerant kidney transplant recipients. The V and J ends lost 6 bases and 6 bases, in that order; junction bases with no gene match: 6. The CDR3 is 13 residues long. Germline V CDR1 and CDR2: ENHRY, SYGVKD. Generated by immunoSEQ multiplex PCR, the TCRdb table keeps only in-frame clones and is missing some. The sample lists tens of thousands of clones; 80% to 95% were seen once. Study outcomes and limitations: Tregs expanded with activated donor B cells seemed most donor-specific. No direct test of biological reproducibility was done here.

The nonmyeloablative bone marrow transplants came from related graft donors, with transient mixed chimerism. This clone was counted only a few times. No antigen is known for it. This specimen was CD4+ T cells from blood (PBMCs), taken 12 months after the transplant. This TCR was sampled from a human patient who received a combined kidney and bone marrow transplant. The graft donor may account for some of the T cells. The V gene is TRBV10-3, the J gene TRBJ1-2; TRBD1 aligns across 8 bases. The CDR3 sequence: CAIRLDRDDGYTF. CDR3 coding DNA: TGTGCCATCAGGTTGGACAGGGATGATGGCTACACCTTC.